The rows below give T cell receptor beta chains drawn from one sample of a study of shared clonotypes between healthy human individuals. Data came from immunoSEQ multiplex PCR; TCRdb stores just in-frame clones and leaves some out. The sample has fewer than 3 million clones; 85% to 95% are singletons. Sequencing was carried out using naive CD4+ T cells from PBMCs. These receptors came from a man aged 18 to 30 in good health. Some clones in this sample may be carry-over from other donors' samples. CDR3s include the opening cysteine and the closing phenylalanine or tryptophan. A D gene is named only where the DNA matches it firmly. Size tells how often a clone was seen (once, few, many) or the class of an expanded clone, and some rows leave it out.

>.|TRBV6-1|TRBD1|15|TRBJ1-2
CASLRDRASLYSYTF
TGTGCCAGCCTCCGGGACAGGGCTTCATTATATAGCTACACCTTC
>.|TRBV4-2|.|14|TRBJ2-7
CASSPPTELSEQYF
TGTGCCAGCAGCCCTCCGACAGAACTCAGCGAGCAGTACTTC
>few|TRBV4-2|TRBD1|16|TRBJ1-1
CASSQDLDRGYTEAFF
TGTGCCAGCAGCCAAGATCTAGACAGGGGATACACTGAAGCTTTCTTT
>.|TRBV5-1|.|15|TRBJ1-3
CASSLGQISGNTIYF
TGCGCCAGCAGCTTGGGACAGATCTCTGGAAACACCATATATTTT
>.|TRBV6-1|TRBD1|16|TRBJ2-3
CASRESGTGWTDTQYF
TGTGCCAGCAGAGAATCCGGGACAGGGTGGACAGATACGCAGTATTTT
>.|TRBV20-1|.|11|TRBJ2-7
CSAYRGSEQYF
TGCAGTGCTTATCGGGGTAGCGAGCAGTACTTC
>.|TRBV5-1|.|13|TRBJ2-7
CASGNSGSYEQYF
TGCGCCAGCGGCAATAGCGGTTCCTACGAGCAGTACTTC
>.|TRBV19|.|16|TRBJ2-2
CASKGEQVRNTGELFF
TGTGCCAGTAAGGGGGAACAGGTCAGGAACACCGGGGAGCTGTTTTTT
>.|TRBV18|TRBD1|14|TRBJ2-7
CASSSDSTGYEQYF
TGTGCCAGCTCATCCGACTCGACAGGGTACGAGCAGTACTTC
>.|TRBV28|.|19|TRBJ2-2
CASSLGHPTLNRDTGELFF
TGTGCCAGCAGTTTAGGACATCCAACCCTTAACAGGGACACCGGGGAGCTGTTTTTT
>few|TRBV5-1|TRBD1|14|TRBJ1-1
CASSSTMDRVEAFF
TGCGCCAGCAGCTCGACCATGGACAGGGTAGAAGCTTTCTTT
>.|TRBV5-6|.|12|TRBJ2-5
CASHWDKETQYF
TGTGCCAGCCACTGGGACAAAGAGACCCAGTACTTC
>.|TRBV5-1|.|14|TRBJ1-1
CASSLGGLNTEAFF
TGCGCCAGCAGCTTGGGGGGCTTGAACACTGAAGCTTTCTTT
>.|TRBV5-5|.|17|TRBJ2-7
CASSLGGGTVTTYEQYF
TGTGCCAGCAGCTTGGGTGGAGGGACAGTGACAACCTACGAGCAGTACTTC
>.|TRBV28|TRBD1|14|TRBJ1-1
CASRRQGASTEAFF
TGTGCCAGCAGACGACAGGGGGCGTCCACTGAAGCTTTCTTT
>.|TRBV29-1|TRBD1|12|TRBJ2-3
CSVVQGAETQYF
TGCAGCGTCGTACAGGGGGCTGAAACGCAGTATTTT
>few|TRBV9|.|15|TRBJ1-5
CASSVGDGKNQPQHF
TGTGCCAGCAGCGTAGGGGACGGAAAGAATCAGCCCCAGCATTTT
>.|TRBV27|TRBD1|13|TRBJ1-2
CASSSSRGQVYTF
TGTGCCAGCAGTTCGTCCAGGGGGCAAGTCTACACCTTC
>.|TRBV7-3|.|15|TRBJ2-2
CASSLRKANTGELFF
TGTGCCAGCAGCTTAAGAAAGGCTAACACCGGGGAGCTGTTTTTT
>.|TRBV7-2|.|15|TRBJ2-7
CASSSTGTLAYEQYF
TGTGCCAGCAGCTCCACCGGGACCCTCGCCTACGAGCAGTACTTC
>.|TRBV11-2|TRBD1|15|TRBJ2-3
CASSPLTGRADTQYF
TGTGCCAGCAGCCCCTTGACAGGGCGAGCAGATACGCAGTATTTT
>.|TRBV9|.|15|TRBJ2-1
CASSVFLDSYNEQFF
TGTGCCAGCAGCGTTTTTTTGGACAGCTACAATGAGCAGTTCTTC
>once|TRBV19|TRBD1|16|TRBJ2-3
CASSPRQGRGTDTQYF
TGTGCCAGTAGTCCCCGACAGGGACGGGGCACAGATACGCAGTATTTT
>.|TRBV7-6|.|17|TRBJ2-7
CASSFRRVAASSYEQYF
TGTGCCAGCAGCTTCCGGAGGGTAGCGGCCAGCTCCTACGAGCAGTACTTC
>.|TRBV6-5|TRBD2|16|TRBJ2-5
CASSYSITSGQETQYF
TGTGCCAGCAGTTACTCTATAACTAGCGGCCAAGAGACCCAGTACTTC
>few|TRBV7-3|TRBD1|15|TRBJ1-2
CASRPGPGQNYGYTF
TGTGCCAGCAGACCCGGACCGGGACAGAACTATGGCTACACCTTC
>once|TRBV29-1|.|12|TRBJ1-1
CSVDSMNTEAFF
TGCAGCGTCGACAGCATGAACACTGAAGCTTTCTTT
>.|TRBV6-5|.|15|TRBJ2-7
CASRNSGSESYEQYF
TGTGCCAGCAGGAACTCCGGCAGTGAGTCCTACGAGCAGTACTTC
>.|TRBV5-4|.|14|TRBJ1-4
CASSSAAANEKLFF
TGTGCCAGCAGTTCTGCTGCGGCTAATGAAAAACTGTTTTTT
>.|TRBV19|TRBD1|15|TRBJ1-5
CASQRTGRFNQPQHF
TGTGCCAGCCAAAGGACAGGGAGATTTAATCAGCCCCAGCATTTT
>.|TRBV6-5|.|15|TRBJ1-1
CASSYQGPMNTEAFF
TGTGCCAGCAGTTACCAGGGACCTATGAACACTGAAGCTTTCTTT
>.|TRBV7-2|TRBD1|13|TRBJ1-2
CASSITTGEWYTF
TGTGCCAGCAGCATAACAACAGGGGAGTGGTACACCTTC